This section outlines one T cell receptor beta chain sequence together with its context. Its antigen remains unidentified. This sample is part of a study of graft-versus-host responses after intestinal transplantation. The overall study: The study gave all recipients anti-thymocyte globulin induction, then tacrolimus and steroids for 2 to 3 years.

There are 11 residues in the CDR3. Germline V gene lookup returns CDR1 MNHEY and CDR2 SVGAGI. The germline V and J ends were trimmed by 2 bases and 11 bases, with 9 bases remaining between them. TCRdb's copy holds only in-frame clones and misses some; the assay was immunoSEQ multiplex PCR. The sample has tens of thousands of clones, 89% seen once. Study results and limitations: The presence of high graft-versus-host to host-versus-graft clonal ratios in allografts characterized patients with graft-donor T cell macrochimerism. Investigators detected GvH clones in recipient marrow, with some emerging earlier in ileum or blood. There was an association between peak levels of circulating GvH clones and early post-transplant HvG declines.

J is TRBJ1-1 and V is TRBV6-5; D possibly corresponds to TRBD1 (6 bases). The sample here was unstimulated CD4+ T cells sorted from spleen or lymph node cells, taken before transplant. The TCR comes from a human donor who was the organ donor for an intestinal transplant. CDR3: CASSYGGAAFF. CDR3 nucleotides: TGTGCCAGCAGTTACGGGGGGGCGGCTTTCTTT.